A selection of T cell receptor beta chains follows, all from one sample in a study of T-cell reconstitution after alpha-beta-depleted transplantation in children. Via MiXCR, TCRdb re-called the PCR reads, giving one row per CDR3 protein. The repertoire holds about 340,000 distinct CDR3 sequences, with about a tenth as singletons. Sample: PBMCs from the stem cell graft donor, taken from the stem cell graft. The receptor set was obtained from a human donor who donated a stem cell graft to a child with acute lymphoblastic leukemia. The CDR3 runs from the conserved cysteine through the conserved F or W. The order of the fields is V gene, CDR3 length, clone size, D gene, J gene, CDR3 DNA, CDR3 protein. The D gene is left open where the match is weak. Clone size, where shown, is once, few, many, or a class for clones that have expanded.

TRBV30,12,.,TRBD1,TRBJ2-7,TGTGCCTGGAGCATACAGGGGTACGAGCAGTACTTC,CAWSIQGYEQYF
TRBV12-3/TRBV12-4,13,many,.,TRBJ2-7,TGTGCCAGCAGTTCCTCTAGCGTTTACGAGCAGTACTTC,CASSSSSVYEQYF
TRBV15,16,.,TRBD2,TRBJ2-3,TGTGCCACCAGCAGAGATAGACTAGCTGGCACAGATACGCAGTATTTT,CATSRDRLAGTDTQYF
TRBV5-5,14,.,.,TRBJ2-1,TGTGCCAGCAGCCCCGCAGGGTTAAGGAATGAGCAGTTCTTC,CASSPAGLRNEQFF
TRBV27,10,many,.,TRBJ1-2,TGTGCCGGCACACAGGGAGGCTACACCTTC,CAGTQGGYTF
TRBV6-1,14,few,.,TRBJ2-7,TGTGCCAGCAGCCCTACGAGGACGTACCCCGGGCAGTACTTC,CASSPTRTYPGQYF
TRBV6-1,15,.,.,TRBJ2-7,TGTGCCAGCAGGCCTAAGAGCAGGAGCTCCTACGAGCAGTACTTC,CASRPKSRSSYEQYF
TRBV2,15,.,.,TRBJ1-6,TGTGCCAGCAAGGACGACAGCCCCTATAATTCACCCCTCCACTTT,CASKDDSPYNSPLHF
TRBV7-6,17,few,TRBD2,TRBJ2-3,TGTGCCAGCAGCAAGGGGAGGACTAGCAGATACACAGATACGCAGTATTTT,CASSKGRTSRYTDTQYF
TRBV5-5,14,.,TRBD1,TRBJ2-7,TGTGCCAGCAGCTACCTGGACAGGGGGTACGAGCAGTACTTC,CASSYLDRGYEQYF
TRBV27,15,few,.,TRBJ1-5,TGTGCCAGCAGTTTGTGGCAAGGAGGTAATCAGCCCCAGCATTTT,CASSLWQGGNQPQHF
TRBV5-1,14,.,.,TRBJ2-5,TGCGCCAGCAGCCCTGGACTACTGCAAGAGACCCAGTACTTC,CASSPGLLQETQYF
TRBV12-3/TRBV12-4,17,.,TRBD2,TRBJ2-4,TGTGCCAGCAGTTTAGCCTTACTAGCGGGAGGGAAAAACATTCAGTACTTC,CASSLALLAGGKNIQYF